The rows below give T cell receptor beta chains drawn from one sample of a study of cytomegalovirus exposure and HLA in healthy donors. Profiled with immunoSEQ multiplex PCR; TCRdb holds only in-frame clones, not every one. The sample contains some 130,000 clones, around four fifths of which appear only once. The sample consisted of PBMCs. The source is a male donor in good health and CMV-seropositive. CDR3s include the opening cysteine and the closing phenylalanine or tryptophan. Each record gives: V gene, clone size, D gene, J gene, CDR3 DNA, CDR3 protein. D genes are given only for firm matches. The listing skips clone size in some rows; elsewhere it reads once, few, many or a size class.

V gene: TRBV28; clone size: NA; D gene: TRBD1; J gene: TRBJ2-3; CDR3 DNA: TGTGCCAGCAGGTCGGACAGGGTCTACGCAGATACGCAGTATTTT; CDR3 protein: CASRSDRVYADTQYF
V gene: TRBV28; clone size: NA; D gene: NA; J gene: TRBJ2-7; CDR3 DNA: TGTGCCAGCAAAAGGAGCTCCTACGAGCAGTACTTC; CDR3 protein: CASKRSSYEQYF
V gene: TRBV28; clone size: NA; D gene: NA; J gene: TRBJ2-7; CDR3 DNA: TGTGCCAGCAGGTCAGTGAGGCGGGTTCCCTACGAGCAGTACTTC; CDR3 protein: CASRSVRRVPYEQYF
V gene: TRBV30; clone size: NA; D gene: NA; J gene: TRBJ1-6; CDR3 DNA: TGTGCCTGGAGTGTGGGCCTGGGAGATTCACCCCTCCACTTT; CDR3 protein: CAWSVGLGDSPLHF
V gene: TRBV13; clone size: once; D gene: TRBD1; J gene: TRBJ1-4; CDR3 DNA: TGTGCCAGCAGCTCCCAGGGGGCGAGTGAAAAACTGTTTTTT; CDR3 protein: CASSSQGASEKLFF
V gene: TRBV7-8; clone size: NA; D gene: NA; J gene: TRBJ2-1; CDR3 DNA: TGTGCCAGCAGCTTACTACAGGGCCCGGGGATCGAGCAGTTCTTC; CDR3 protein: CASSLLQGPGIEQFF
V gene: TRBV12-5; clone size: NA; D gene: TRBD2; J gene: TRBJ2-3; CDR3 DNA: TGTGCTAGTGGTGACGGGACTAGCCCGCGCACAGATACGCAGTATTTT; CDR3 protein: CASGDGTSPRTDTQYF
V gene: TRBV7-9; clone size: NA; D gene: NA; J gene: TRBJ2-5; CDR3 DNA: TGTGCCAGCAGCTACCGGTTGGAGACCCAGTACTTC; CDR3 protein: CASSYRLETQYF
V gene: TRBV18; clone size: NA; D gene: NA; J gene: TRBJ2-7; CDR3 DNA: TGTGCCAGCTCACCACCAGGGGCCCACGAGCAGTACTTC; CDR3 protein: CASSPPGAHEQYF
V gene: TRBV30; clone size: few; D gene: TRBD1; J gene: TRBJ2-3; CDR3 DNA: TGTGCCTGGACCGTACGCAGGGGGACAGATACGCAGTATTTT; CDR3 protein: CAWTVRRGTDTQYF
V gene: TRBV5-5; clone size: NA; D gene: TRBD2; J gene: TRBJ2-7; CDR3 DNA: TGTGCCAGCAGCTTGGAGACTAGCGGGACCTACGAGCAGTACTTC; CDR3 protein: CASSLETSGTYEQYF
V gene: TRBV29-1; clone size: once; D gene: TRBD1; J gene: TRBJ2-4; CDR3 DNA: TGCAGCGTAGGGACAGACAAAAACATTCAGTACTTC; CDR3 protein: CSVGTDKNIQYF
V gene: TRBV9; clone size: NA; D gene: NA; J gene: TRBJ1-3; CDR3 DNA: TGTGCCAGCAGCCTACCGCAGGGTTCTGGAAACACCATATATTTT; CDR3 protein: CASSLPQGSGNTIYF
V gene: TRBV28; clone size: NA; D gene: NA; J gene: TRBJ1-2; CDR3 DNA: TGTGCCAGCAGCCTCAGGGAACCCCCTAACTATGGCTACACCTTC; CDR3 protein: CASSLREPPNYGYTF
V gene: TRBV13; clone size: NA; D gene: NA; J gene: TRBJ2-3; CDR3 DNA: TGTGCCAGCAGCTTAGGCGGGGGCACAGATACGCAGTATTTT; CDR3 protein: CASSLGGGTDTQYF
V gene: TRBV27; clone size: NA; D gene: NA; J gene: TRBJ2-7; CDR3 DNA: TGTGCCAGCAGCCCGCCAGGGGATTACGAGCAGTACTTC; CDR3 protein: CASSPPGDYEQYF
V gene: TRBV7-2; clone size: NA; D gene: NA; J gene: TRBJ1-1; CDR3 DNA: TGTGCCAGCAACGAGCTTCCCACTGAAGCTTTCTTT; CDR3 protein: CASNELPTEAFF
V gene: TRBV10-3; clone size: NA; D gene: TRBD2; J gene: TRBJ2-3; CDR3 DNA: TGTGCCATCAGTGCCCGACTAGCGGGAGGCACAGATACGCAGTATTTT; CDR3 protein: CAISARLAGGTDTQYF
V gene: TRBV12-2; clone size: few; D gene: NA; J gene: TRBJ1-5; CDR3 DNA: TGTGCAAGTCGCACCGGCATCAGGGAACAGCCCCAGCATTTT; CDR3 protein: CASRTGIREQPQHF
V gene: TRBV7-3; clone size: NA; D gene: TRBD2; J gene: TRBJ2-2; CDR3 DNA: TGTGCCAGCAGCACAGCCGGGACTACGAACACCGGGGAGCTGTTTTTT; CDR3 protein: CASSTAGTTNTGELFF
V gene: TRBV6-5; clone size: few; D gene: TRBD1; J gene: TRBJ1-6; CDR3 DNA: TGTGCCAGCGCCCGAGGACAGGGGTATTCACCCCTCCACTTT; CDR3 protein: CASARGQGYSPLHF
V gene: TRBV7-8; clone size: NA; D gene: TRBD1; J gene: TRBJ2-1; CDR3 DNA: TGTGCCAGCAGCATACCGACAGGGGGGATAAACAATGAGCAGTTCTTC; CDR3 protein: CASSIPTGGINNEQFF
V gene: TRBV19; clone size: NA; D gene: NA; J gene: TRBJ2-7; CDR3 DNA: TGTGCCAGTAGTATGCAGGGGACGACCTACGAGCAGTACTTC; CDR3 protein: CASSMQGTTYEQYF
V gene: TRBV4-3; clone size: NA; D gene: TRBD1; J gene: TRBJ2-3; CDR3 DNA: TGCGCCAGCAGCCAAGATTTTGATAGACAGGGACACACAGATACGCAGTATTTT; CDR3 protein: CASSQDFDRQGHTDTQYF
V gene: TRBV5-4; clone size: once; D gene: TRBD2; J gene: TRBJ2-6; CDR3 DNA: TGTGCCAGCAGCCAAACGGCGGGAGTATCTGGGGCCAACGTCCTGACTTTC; CDR3 protein: CASSQTAGVSGANVLTF
V gene: TRBV27; clone size: NA; D gene: TRBD2; J gene: TRBJ2-7; CDR3 DNA: TGTGCCAGCTCCGGGACTAGCGGGAGGCCCCCCGTCGAGCAGTACTTC; CDR3 protein: CASSGTSGRPPVEQYF
V gene: TRBV21-1; clone size: NA; D gene: NA; J gene: TRBJ2-1; CDR3 DNA: TGTGCCAGCAGCAAATTTGGCGCGGGTGATCAAAGATCGGATGAGCAGTTCTTC; CDR3 protein: CASSKFGAGDQRSDEQFF
V gene: TRBV7-2; clone size: NA; D gene: NA; J gene: TRBJ1-1; CDR3 DNA: TGTGCCAGCAGCTTTGACAGAGACACTGAAGCTTTCTTT; CDR3 protein: CASSFDRDTEAFF
V gene: TRBV7-3; clone size: NA; D gene: NA; J gene: TRBJ2-7; CDR3 DNA: TGTGCCAGCAGCTTATTTGGAGGTTTTGAGGAGTTCGGGTACGAGCAGTACTTC; CDR3 protein: CASSLFGGFEEFGYEQYF
V gene: TRBV7-9; clone size: NA; D gene: NA; J gene: TRBJ2-1; CDR3 DNA: TGTGCCAGCAGCTCCCTCTTCGAGGTATCCTACAATGAGCAGTTCTTC; CDR3 protein: CASSSLFEVSYNEQFF
V gene: TRBV5-6; clone size: few; D gene: TRBD1; J gene: TRBJ2-5; CDR3 DNA: TGTGCCAGCAGCTTGAGGACAGGAGAGACCCAGTACTTC; CDR3 protein: CASSLRTGETQYF
V gene: TRBV27; clone size: NA; D gene: TRBD1; J gene: TRBJ1-2; CDR3 DNA: TGTGCCAGCAGTTTAAGTGGGACAGGGTTCGACTATGGCTACACCTTC; CDR3 protein: CASSLSGTGFDYGYTF
V gene: TRBV18; clone size: NA; D gene: TRBD2; J gene: TRBJ2-7; CDR3 DNA: TGTGCCAGCTCACCACGGACTAGCGGGAGTTACGAGCAGTACTTC; CDR3 protein: CASSPRTSGSYEQYF
V gene: TRBV7-2; clone size: NA; D gene: TRBD1; J gene: TRBJ2-7; CDR3 DNA: TGTGCCAGCAGCTTTGACAGGGTAAGCTACGAGCAGTACTTC; CDR3 protein: CASSFDRVSYEQYF
V gene: TRBV6-1; clone size: NA; D gene: TRBD2; J gene: TRBJ2-5; CDR3 DNA: TGTGCCAGCAGTGACGGGAGGCGGGACCTCCAAGAGACCCAGTACTTC; CDR3 protein: CASSDGRRDLQETQYF
V gene: TRBV19; clone size: NA; D gene: TRBD2; J gene: TRBJ2-7; CDR3 DNA: TGTGCCAGTAGTAAGGAGCGGGAGGTCGCCTACGAGCAGTACTTC; CDR3 protein: CASSKEREVAYEQYF
V gene: TRBV4-3; clone size: NA; D gene: TRBD2; J gene: TRBJ2-7; CDR3 DNA: TGCGCCAGCAGTATCGGGCTAGCGGACCTACTCTCTTCCTACGAGCAGTACTTC; CDR3 protein: CASSIGLADLLSSYEQYF